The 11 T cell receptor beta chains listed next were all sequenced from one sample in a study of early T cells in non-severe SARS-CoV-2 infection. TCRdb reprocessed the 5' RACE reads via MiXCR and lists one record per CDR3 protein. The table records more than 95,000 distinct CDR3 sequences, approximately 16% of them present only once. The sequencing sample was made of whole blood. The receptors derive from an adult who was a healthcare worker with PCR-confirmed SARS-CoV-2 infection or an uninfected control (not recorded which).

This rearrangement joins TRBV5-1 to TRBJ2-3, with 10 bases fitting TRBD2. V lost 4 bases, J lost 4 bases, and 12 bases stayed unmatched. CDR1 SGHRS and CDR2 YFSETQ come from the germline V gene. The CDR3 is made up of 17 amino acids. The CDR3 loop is CASSHPGLAGVADTQYF. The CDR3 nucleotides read TGCGCCAGCAGCCACCCAGGGCTAGCGGGAGTCGCAGATACGCAGTATTTT.

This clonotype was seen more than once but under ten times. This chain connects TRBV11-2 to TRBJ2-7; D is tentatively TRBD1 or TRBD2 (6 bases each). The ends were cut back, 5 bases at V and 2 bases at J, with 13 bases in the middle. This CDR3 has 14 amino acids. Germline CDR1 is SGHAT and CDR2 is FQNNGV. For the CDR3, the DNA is TGTGCCAGCAGCCGGGGGCAGTTTACCTACGAGCAGTACTTC. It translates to CASSRGQFTYEQYF.

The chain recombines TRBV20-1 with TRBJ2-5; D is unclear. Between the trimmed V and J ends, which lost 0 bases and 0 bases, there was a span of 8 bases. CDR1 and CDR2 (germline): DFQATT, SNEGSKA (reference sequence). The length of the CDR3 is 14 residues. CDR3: CSARDPSDQETQYF. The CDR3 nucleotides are TGCAGTGCTAGAGATCCCAGCGACCAAGAGACCCAGTACTTC.

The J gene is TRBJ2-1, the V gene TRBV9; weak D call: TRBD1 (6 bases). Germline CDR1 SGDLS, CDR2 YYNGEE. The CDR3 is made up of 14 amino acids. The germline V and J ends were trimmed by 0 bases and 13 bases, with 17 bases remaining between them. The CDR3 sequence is CASSVGQGLWEQFF. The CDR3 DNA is TGTGCCAGCAGCGTAGGTCAGGGGCTTTGGGAACAGTTCTTC. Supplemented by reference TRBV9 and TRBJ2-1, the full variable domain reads DSGVTQTPKHLITATGQRVTLRCSPRSGDLSVYWYQQSLDQGLQFLIQYYNGEERAKGNILERFSAQQFPDLHSELNLSSLELGDSALYFCASSVGQGLWEQFFGPGTRLTVL.

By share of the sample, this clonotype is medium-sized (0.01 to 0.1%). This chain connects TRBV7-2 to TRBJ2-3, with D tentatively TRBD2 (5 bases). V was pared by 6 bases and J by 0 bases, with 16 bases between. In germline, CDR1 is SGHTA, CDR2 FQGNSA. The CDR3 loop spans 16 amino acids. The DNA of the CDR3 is TGTGCCAGCAGTATACTGGGAGCGGAAAGCACAGATACGCAGTATTTT. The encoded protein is CASSILGAESTDTQYF.

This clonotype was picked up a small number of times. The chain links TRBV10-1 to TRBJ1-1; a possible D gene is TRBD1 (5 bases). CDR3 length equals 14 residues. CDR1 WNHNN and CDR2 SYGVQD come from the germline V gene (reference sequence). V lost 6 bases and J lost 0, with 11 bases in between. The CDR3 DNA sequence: TGCGCCAGCAGCGAGGACACCGTGAACACTGAAGCTTTCTTT. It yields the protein CASSEDTVNTEAFF.

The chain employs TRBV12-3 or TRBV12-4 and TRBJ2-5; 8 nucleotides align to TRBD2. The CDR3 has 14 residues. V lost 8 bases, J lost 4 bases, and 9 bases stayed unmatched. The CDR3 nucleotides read TGTGCCAGCGGCGGGGGGAGAAATCGAGAGACCCAGTACTTC. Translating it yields CASGGGRNRETQYF.

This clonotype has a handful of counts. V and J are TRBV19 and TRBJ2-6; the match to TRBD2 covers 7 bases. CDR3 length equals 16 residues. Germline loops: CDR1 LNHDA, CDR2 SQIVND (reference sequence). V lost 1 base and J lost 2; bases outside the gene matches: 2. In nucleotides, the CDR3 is TGTGCCAGTAGTATAGTTCGGGGGGCTGGGGCCAACGTCCTGACTTTC. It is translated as CASSIVRGAGANVLTF.

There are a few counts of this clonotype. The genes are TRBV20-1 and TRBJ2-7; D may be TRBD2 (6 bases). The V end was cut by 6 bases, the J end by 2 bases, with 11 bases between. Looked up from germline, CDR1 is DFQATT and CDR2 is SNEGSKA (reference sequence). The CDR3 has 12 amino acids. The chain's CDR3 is CSALADTYEQYF. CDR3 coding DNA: TGCAGTGCCTTAGCGGATACCTACGAGCAGTACTTC.

The CDR3 DNA is TGCAGTGGGCTAGCGGGGGCCAATGAGCAGTTCTTC. Protein: CSGLAGANEQFF. The gene calls are TRBV20-1 and TRBJ2-1; 10 bases map to TRBD2. The J segment lost 6 bases and the V segment lost 7 bases, leaving 3 bases of the junction unmatched. Germline CDR1 DFQATT, CDR2 SNEGSKA (reference sequence). The CDR3 is made up of 12 amino acids.

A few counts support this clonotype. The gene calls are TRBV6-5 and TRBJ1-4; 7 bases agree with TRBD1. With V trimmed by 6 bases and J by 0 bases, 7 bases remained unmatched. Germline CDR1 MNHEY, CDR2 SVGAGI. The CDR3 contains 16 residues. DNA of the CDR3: TGTGCCAGCAGATCCCGGACAGGAGCAACTAATGAAAAACTGTTTTTT. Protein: CASRSRTGATNEKLFF.